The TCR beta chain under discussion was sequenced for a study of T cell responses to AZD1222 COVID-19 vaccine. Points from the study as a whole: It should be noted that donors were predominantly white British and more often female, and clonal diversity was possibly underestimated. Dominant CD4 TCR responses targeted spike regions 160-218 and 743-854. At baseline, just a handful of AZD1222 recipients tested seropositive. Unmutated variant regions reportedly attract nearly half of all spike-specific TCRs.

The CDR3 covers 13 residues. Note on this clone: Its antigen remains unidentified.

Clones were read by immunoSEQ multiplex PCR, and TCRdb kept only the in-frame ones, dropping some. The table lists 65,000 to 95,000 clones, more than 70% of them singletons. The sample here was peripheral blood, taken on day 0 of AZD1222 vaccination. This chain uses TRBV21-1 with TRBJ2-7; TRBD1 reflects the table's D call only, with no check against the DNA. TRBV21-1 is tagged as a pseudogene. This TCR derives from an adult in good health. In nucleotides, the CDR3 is TGTGCCAGATGGGACAGGGGCACCTACGAGCAGTACTTC. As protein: CARWDRGTYEQYF.